This T cell receptor (beta chain) came from a study of blood T cell repertoires in COVID-19. Study in general: Researchers got acute and convalescent COVID-19 samples from the United States, Italy and Spain. Sources were T cells, B-cell-depleted T cells, or PBMCs; the material itself was cDNA or gDNA.

Germline V gives CDR1 SGHDN, CDR2 FVKESK. The CDR3 contains 15 residues. J was trimmed by 5 bases and V by 4 bases; bases with no gene match: 4. In the study's own analysis: Counts of nucleated cells, estimated from reference gene primer amplification, were obtained. The assay was immunoSEQ multiplex PCR, and TCRdb's table has in-frame clones only and misses some. The V and J calls and clone size were taken over from that table, and D and trimming were inferred from the DNA. The profile covers tens of thousands of clones, with nearly 90% appearing a single time and around 4% taken by the ten largest.

This rearrangement joins TRBV14 to TRBJ2-3; 12 bases map to TRBD2. The clonotype was recovered from a woman aged 80 or over with active or convalescent COVID-19. The material sequenced was peripheral blood. The CDR3 here is CASSPRLAGEDTQYF. CDR3 in DNA: TGTGCCAGCAGCCCCAGACTAGCGGGAGAAGATACGCAGTATTTT.